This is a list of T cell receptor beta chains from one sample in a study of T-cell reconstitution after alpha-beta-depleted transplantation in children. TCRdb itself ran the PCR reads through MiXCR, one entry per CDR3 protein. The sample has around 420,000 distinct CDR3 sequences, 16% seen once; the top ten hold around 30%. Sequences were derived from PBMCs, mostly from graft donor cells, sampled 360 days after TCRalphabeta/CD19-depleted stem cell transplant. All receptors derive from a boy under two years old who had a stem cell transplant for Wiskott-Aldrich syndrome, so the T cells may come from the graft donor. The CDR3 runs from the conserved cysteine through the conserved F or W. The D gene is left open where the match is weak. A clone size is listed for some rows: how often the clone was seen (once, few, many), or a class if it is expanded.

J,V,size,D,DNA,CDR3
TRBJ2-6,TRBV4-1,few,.,TGCGCCAGCAGCCCGTGGGGCTCCGGGGCCAACGTCCTGACTTTC,CASSPWGSGANVLTF
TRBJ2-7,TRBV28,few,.,TGTGCCAGCAGTTCCCCTAGGGCCCTCCGACCTTCCTACGAGCAGTACTTC,CASSSPRALRPSYEQYF
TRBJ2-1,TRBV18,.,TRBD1,TGTGCCAGCTCACCACGGCATACGGGACAGGGGGCTGAGGAGCAGTTCTTC,CASSPRHTGQGAEEQFF
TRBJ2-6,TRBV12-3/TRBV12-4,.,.,TGTGCCAGCAAGTCGTGGACCGGGGCCAACGTCCTGACTTTC,CASKSWTGANVLTF
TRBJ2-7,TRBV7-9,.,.,TGTGCCAGCAGCTTTACACCGAGCCGGGGCTACGAGCAGTACTTC,CASSFTPSRGYEQYF
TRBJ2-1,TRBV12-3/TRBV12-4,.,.,TGTGCCAGCAGCCCTTGGGGACAAGGGAGGGATGAGCAGTTCTTC,CASSPWGQGRDEQFF
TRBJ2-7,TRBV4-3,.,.,TGCGTCAGCAGCCAAGATTCGGTTAAGCTCAACGAGCAGTACTTC,CVSSQDSVKLNEQYF
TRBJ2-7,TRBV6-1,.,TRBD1,TGTGCCAGCAGCCTCGGGACAGGGGGCGGTAAATACTACGAGCAGTACTTC,CASSLGTGGGKYYEQYF
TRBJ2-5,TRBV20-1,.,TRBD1,TGCAGTGCTAGAGAGGTTGTAAGGACAGGGCCGCGAGAGACCCAGTACTTC,CSAREVVRTGPRETQYF
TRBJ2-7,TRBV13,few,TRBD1,TGTGCCAGCAGCTTTGAAGAAACAGGGGACGAGCAGTACTTC,CASSFEETGDEQYF
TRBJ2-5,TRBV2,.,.,TGTGCCAGCCTTCCAGGACTACCTCAAGAGACCCAGTACTTC,CASLPGLPQETQYF
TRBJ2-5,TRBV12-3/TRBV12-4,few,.,TGTGCCAGCAGTCCAAAGCCCCTCGGGGGCCGGGAGACCCAGTACTTC,CASSPKPLGGRETQYF
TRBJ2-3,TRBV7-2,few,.,TGTGCCAGCAGCTTGGGTCCGAGGGGCCCACAAGATACGCAGTATTTT,CASSLGPRGPQDTQYF
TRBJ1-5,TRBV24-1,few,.,TGTGCCACCAGTGATTTTGGGACGAGTCAGCCCCAGCATTTT,CATSDFGTSQPQHF
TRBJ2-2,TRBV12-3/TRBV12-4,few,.,TGTGCCAGCAGTTTTGATGCCGGGGAGCTGTTTTTT,CASSFDAGELFF
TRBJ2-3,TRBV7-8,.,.,TGTGCCAGCAGCTCGGGACGAACTAGCACAGATACGCAGTATTTT,CASSSGRTSTDTQYF
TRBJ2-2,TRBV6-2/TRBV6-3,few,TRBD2,TGTGCCAGCAGTTATGGGTATTGGACTAGCGGGAGGTGGAACACCGGGGAGCTGTTTTTT,CASSYGYWTSGRWNTGELFF
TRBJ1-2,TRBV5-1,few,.,TGCGCCAGCAGCTTAGGATCGGGACCTCGCTATGGCTACACCTTC,CASSLGSGPRYGYTF
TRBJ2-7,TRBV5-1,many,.,TGCGCCAGCAGCCTGGGTGGATCTAGTAGTATGCGCGAGCAGTACTTC,CASSLGGSSSMREQYF
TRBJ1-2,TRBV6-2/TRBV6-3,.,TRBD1,TGTGCCAGCAGTATGGACAGGCCCTATGGCTACACCTTC,CASSMDRPYGYTF
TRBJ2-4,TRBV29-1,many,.,TGCAGCGTTGAAGGTGATCGAGTAAACATTCAGTACTTC,CSVEGDRVNIQYF
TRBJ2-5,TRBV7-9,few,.,TGTGCCACCCATAAAATTGACCAGTACTTC,CATHKIDQYF
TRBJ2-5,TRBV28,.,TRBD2,TGTGCCAGCAGGAGACTAGCGGGGGCCCAAGAGACCCAGTACTTC,CASRRLAGAQETQYF
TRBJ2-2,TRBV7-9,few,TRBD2,TGTGCCAGCAGCCTTCGCGGGAGGCTAAACACCGGGGAGCTGTTTTTT,CASSLRGRLNTGELFF
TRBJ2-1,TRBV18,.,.,TGTGCCAGCTCACCACCCGGCAGCGTAACCTACAATGAGCAGTTCTTC,CASSPPGSVTYNEQFF
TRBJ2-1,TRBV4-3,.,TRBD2,TGCGCCAGCAGCCAAGTTAGCGGGAGGCCCCTCAGCAATGAGCAGTTCTTC,CASSQVSGRPLSNEQFF
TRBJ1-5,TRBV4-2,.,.,TGTGCCAGCAGCCAAGAGCCATGGGGGCTTAGCAATCAGCCCCAGCATTTT,CASSQEPWGLSNQPQHF
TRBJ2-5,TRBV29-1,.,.,TGCAGCGTGGTCAGGGATCAAGAGACCCAGTACTTC,CSVVRDQETQYF
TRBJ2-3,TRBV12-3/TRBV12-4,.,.,TGTGCCAGCAGTTTAAGCCACACAGATACGCAGTATTTT,CASSLSHTDTQYF
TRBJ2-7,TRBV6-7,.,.,TGTGCCAGCACCGATACCGGGGCTTACTACGAGCAGTACTTC,CASTDTGAYYEQYF
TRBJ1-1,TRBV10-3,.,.,TGTGCCACCGCGACAGAGATAATCACTGAAGCTTTCTTT,CATATEIITEAFF
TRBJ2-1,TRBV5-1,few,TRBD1,TGCGCCAGCAGCTTGGCCTTTGGGACAGATTACAATGAGCAGTTCTTC,CASSLAFGTDYNEQFF
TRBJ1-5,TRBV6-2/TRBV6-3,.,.,TGTGCCAGCAGTAAGACAGTGAAGACTTTCGATCAGCCCCAGCATTTT,CASSKTVKTFDQPQHF
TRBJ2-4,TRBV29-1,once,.,TGCAGCGTTCCAGGGTCTACCAAAAACATTCAGTACTTC,CSVPGSTKNIQYF
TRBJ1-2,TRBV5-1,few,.,TGCGCCAGCAGCTTGGAGCGGGGAATCTATGGCTACACCTTC,CASSLERGIYGYTF
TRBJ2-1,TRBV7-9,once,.,TGTGCCAGCAGCTCAGTGCGGGTAGAAGGCTACAATGAGCAGTTCTTC,CASSSVRVEGYNEQFF
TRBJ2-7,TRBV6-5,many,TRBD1,TGTGCCAGCAGTTACCGGGACAGGTTCTACGAGCAGTACTTC,CASSYRDRFYEQYF
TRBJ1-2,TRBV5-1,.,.,TGCGCCAGCAGCTGGAGGACGACGGACATCAACTATGGCTACACCTTC,CASSWRTTDINYGYTF
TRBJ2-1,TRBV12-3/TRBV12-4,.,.,TGTGCCAGCCGAGTTTACGCGAGGGGAGATGAGCAGTTCTTC,CASRVYARGDEQFF
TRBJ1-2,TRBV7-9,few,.,TGTGCCAGCAGTCCAGGGGTCGACTATGGCTACACCTTC,CASSPGVDYGYTF
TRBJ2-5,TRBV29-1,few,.,TGCAGCGTTGAAAATGTGGACAGACAAGAGACCCAGTACTTC,CSVENVDRQETQYF
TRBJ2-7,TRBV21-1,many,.,TGTGCCAGCAGCACCGGGACAGGGGGCTACGAGCAGTACTTC,CASSTGTGGYEQYF
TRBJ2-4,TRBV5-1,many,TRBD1,TGCGCCAGCAGCCTGGGACAGGGGAACATTCAGTACTTC,CASSLGQGNIQYF
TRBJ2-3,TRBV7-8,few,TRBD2,TGTGCCAGCAGCTTAGGGGAGACCGGCGGACTAGCGGGTGTGTTT,CASSLGETGGLAGVF
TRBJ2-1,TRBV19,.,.,TGTGCCAGTAGTACGTACAAGCAGGGGATTTCCTACAATGAGCAGTTCTTC,CASSTYKQGISYNEQFF
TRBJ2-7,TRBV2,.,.,TGTGCCAGCAGTTCCCTGGCGGGGAAACTTTACTACGAGCAGTACTTC,CASSSLAGKLYYEQYF
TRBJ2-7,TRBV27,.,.,TGTGCCAGCAGTTTTGCCAGGGAGGCCTACGAGCAGTACTTC,CASSFAREAYEQYF
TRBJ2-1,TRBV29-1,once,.,TGCAGCGTTGTCGGGCAGGGTCGGGAGTTGTACAATGAGCAGTTCTTC,CSVVGQGRELYNEQFF
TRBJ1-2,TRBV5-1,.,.,TGCGCCAGCAGCTTGGAGCCGGGGCCCAACTATGGCTACACCTTC,CASSLEPGPNYGYTF
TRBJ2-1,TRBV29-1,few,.,TGCAGCGTTGCAATATACAATGAGCAGTTCTTC,CSVAIYNEQFF
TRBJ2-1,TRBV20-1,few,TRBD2,TGCAGTGCTTCCCGACTAGCGGGTGAGCAGTTCTTC,CSASRLAGEQFF
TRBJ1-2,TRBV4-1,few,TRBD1,TGCGCCAGCAGCCAAGATCCAGGGACAGCGGGCTACACCTTC,CASSQDPGTAGYTF
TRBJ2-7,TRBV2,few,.,TGTGCCAGCAGTGAAGCGCCGAGTGACCTCTACGAGCAGTACTTC,CASSEAPSDLYEQYF
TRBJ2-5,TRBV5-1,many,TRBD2,TGCGCCAGCAGCTTGTCTCCTAGCGGGACCAGGGAGACCCAGTACTTC,CASSLSPSGTRETQYF
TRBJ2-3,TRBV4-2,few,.,TGTGCCAGCAGCCAATCTAATCGCGGGGAGGGGGCAGATACGCAGTATTTT,CASSQSNRGEGADTQYF